Shown below are 22 T cell receptor beta chains from a single sample sequenced in a study of blood T cell repertoires in COVID-19. Sequenced by immunoSEQ multiplex PCR; TCRdb stores in-frame clones only, minus some. The table records just under 150,000 clones, just under 90% of them present only once. Sample: peripheral blood. These receptors originate from a woman aged 50 to 60 with active or convalescent COVID-19.

The gene calls are TRBV5-1 and TRBJ1-2; TRBD1 agrees at 9 bases. CDR3 length equals 14 residues. The J segment lost 7 bases and the V segment lost 4 bases, leaving 8 bases of the junction unmatched. From germline, CDR1 is SGHRS and CDR2 YFSETQ. The CDR3 region has the DNA TGCGCCAGCAGCGGACAGGGGATCGGGGCTGGCTACACCTTC. Its protein product is CASSGQGIGAGYTF.

The chain combines TRBV5-6 with TRBJ2-7, with a possible D match to TRBD1 (6 bases). V was clipped by 4 bases and J by 2 bases, with 10 bases between them. There are 13 residues in the CDR3. In germline, CDR1 is SGHDT, CDR2 YYEEEE. DNA of the CDR3: TGTGCCAGCAGCCCCCGACAGGCCTACGAGCAGTACTTC. As protein: CASSPRQAYEQYF.

J is TRBJ1-1 and V is TRBV7-9; D perhaps matches TRBD1 (5 bases). The CDR3 loop spans 16 amino acids. Germline values: CDR1 SEHNR, CDR2 FQNEAQ (reference sequence). With 1 base removed from V and 0 bases from J, the gap between germline ends came to 12 bases. CDR3 bases: TGTGCCAGCAGCTTAGGGGGGGAGGGTATGAACACTGAAGCTTTCTTT. Translation: CASSLGGEGMNTEAFF.

The V gene is TRBV5-1, the J gene TRBJ2-5; 9 bases align to TRBD2. Germline-derived CDR1 and CDR2 are SGHRS and YFSETQ. The length of the CDR3 is 15 residues. Trimming took 4 bases from V and 5 from J; bases not matched to a gene: 9. CDR3 nucleotide sequence: TGCGCCAGCAGCGGAAGCGGGGGGCCGGGGGAGACCCAGTACTTC. It specifies CASSGSGGPGETQYF.

The J gene is TRBJ1-1, the V gene TRBV11-2; 8 positions agree with TRBD1. Germline CDR1 reads SGHAT; CDR2 reads FQNNGV. The J segment lost 3 bases and the V segment lost 5 bases, leaving 5 bases of the junction unmatched. The CDR3 has 14 amino acids. The CDR3 sequence: CASSAGGRDTEAFF. The DNA for the CDR3 is TGTGCCAGCAGCGCAGGGGGCCGTGACACTGAAGCTTTCTTT.

The V call is TRBV25-1, the J call TRBJ2-5; D is possibly TRBD2 (6 bases). Between the trimmed V and J ends, which lost 5 bases and 5 bases, there was a span of 12 bases. This CDR3 has 13 residues. CDR1 is MGHDK, CDR2 SYGVNS, per germline. CDR3 loop: CASSLGGGETQYF. CDR3 coding DNA: TGTGCCAGCAGTCTGGGGGGTGGGGAGACCCAGTACTTC. Based on the CDR3 plus reference TRBV25-1 and TRBJ2-5, the full variable domain is EADIYQTPRYLVIGTGKKITLECSQTMGHDKMYWYQQDPGMELHLIHYSYGVNSTEKGDLSSESTVSRIRTEHFPLTLESARPSHTSQYLCASSLGGGETQYFGPGTRLLVL.

The chain employs TRBV4-1 and TRBJ2-7, with 8 positions matching TRBD1. The V and J ends lost 1 base and 1 base, in that order; junction bases with no gene match: 0. This CDR3 comprises 14 residues. Germline V gives CDR1 MGHRA, CDR2 YSYEKL. CDR3 sequence (DNA): TGCGCCAGCAGCCAAGGACAGGGGTCCTACGAGCAGTACTTC. Translated: CASSQGQGSYEQYF.

The chain couples TRBV5-1 to TRBJ1-1; no reliable D call. The CDR3 spans 13 residues. The V and J ends lost 3 bases and 4 bases respectively, with 10 bases between them. Germline V gives CDR1 SGHRS, CDR2 YFSETQ. The CDR3, as DNA: TGCGCCAGCAGCTCCTTCCGGGGCACTGAAGCTTTCTTT. Encoded protein: CASSSFRGTEAFF.

The chain recombines TRBV27 with TRBJ2-1; 7 bases line up with TRBD2. J gave up 4 bases and V 6 bases, and 6 bases lay outside the gene matches. The CDR3 is 14 residues long. Germline V gene data show CDR1 as MNHEY and CDR2 as SMNVEV (reference sequence). CDR3 DNA sequence: TGTGCCAGCAGACTTAGCGGGTGGTACAATGAGCAGTTCTTC. This codes for CASRLSGWYNEQFF.

Only one count was recorded for this clone. The J gene is TRBJ1-4, the V gene TRBV18; 10 positions agree with TRBD1. This CDR3 spans 18 amino acids. The V gene's germline CDR1 is KGHSH and CDR2 LQKENI. The ends lost 3 bases at V and 10 bases at J; junction bases unmatched: 17. The CDR3: CASSPSLTSRDRGGKLFF. The DNA for the CDR3 is TGTGCCAGCTCACCCTCGCTAACGTCTCGGGACAGGGGTGGAAAACTGTTTTTT.

The CDR3 DNA is TGCGCCAGCAGCCAGATACAGGGGTTGTCTGGCTACACCTTC. Protein sequence: CASSQIQGLSGYTF. The chain couples TRBV4-1 to TRBJ1-2; 7 bases match TRBD1. Germline V lookup: CDR1 MGHRA, CDR2 YSYEKL. After removal of 3 bases from V and 7 bases from J, the junction contained 8 bases not matched to a gene. This CDR3 has 14 residues.

The gene calls are TRBV18 and TRBJ1-1; maybe TRBD1 (6 bases). CDR3 length equals 13 residues. Germline V lookup: CDR1 KGHSH, CDR2 LQKENI. The V end was cut by 1 base, the J end by 5 bases, with 8 bases between. The CDR3 DNA follows: TGTGCCAGCTCACCACAGGGGGGGACTGAAGCTTTCTTT. Translated, it gives CASSPQGGTEAFF. Based on the CDR3 plus reference TRBV18 and TRBJ1-1, the full variable domain is NAGVMQNPRHLVRRRGQEARLRCSPMKGHSHVYWYRQLPEEGLKFMVYLQKENIIDESGMPKERFSAEFPKEGPSILRIQQVVRGDSAAYFCASSPQGGTEAFFGQGTRLTVV.

The DNA of the CDR3 is TGCGCCAGCAGCCCTCGACAGGGGGCGTACAATGAGCAGTTCTTC. It encodes CASSPRQGAYNEQFF. The rearrangement links TRBV5-1 to TRBJ2-1, with TRBD1 matching over 10 bases. Germline V lookup: CDR1 SGHRS, CDR2 YFSETQ. The length of the CDR3 is 15 residues. V lost 4 bases, J lost 4 bases, and 5 bases stayed unmatched.

This chain uses TRBV5-1 with TRBJ2-3; TRBD1 aligns across 7 bases. Germline V gene sequence: CDR1 SGHRS, CDR2 YFSETQ. This CDR3 region has 15 residues. The junction had 4 bases not matched to a gene; V was cut back by 0 bases and J by 3 bases. In DNA, the CDR3 is TGCGCCAGCAGCTTGGGACAGGGTCGGACAGATACGCAGTATTTT. It specifies CASSLGQGRTDTQYF.

This chain joins TRBV24-1 and TRBJ1-5; the D gene is possibly TRBD1 (6 bases). Trimming removed 2 bases from V and 4 bases from J, with 11 bases in between. This CDR3 has 15 amino acids. CDR1 KGHDR and CDR2 SFDVKD come from the germline V gene. Written as DNA, the CDR3 is TGTGCCACCAGTGATTCAAGGACAGCGAATCAGCCCCAGCATTTT. Translating it yields CATSDSRTANQPQHF.

The genes are TRBV7-3 and TRBJ2-1; 8 bases match TRBD2. With V trimmed by 4 bases and J by 7 bases, 6 bases remained unmatched. The germline CDR1 and CDR2 sequences are SGHTA and FQGTGA. The CDR3 sequence is 14 residues long. In DNA form, the CDR3 reads TGTGCCAGCAGCTCATCGGGGGGGCCGAATGAGCAGTTCTTC. Its translation is CASSSSGGPNEQFF.

V is TRBV19 and J is TRBJ2-3; 11 nucleotides line up with TRBD2. V lost 6 bases to trimming and J lost 6 bases; unmatched junction nucleotides: 5. The CDR3 totals 14 residues. Germline V gene data show CDR1 as LNHDA and CDR2 as SQIVND (reference sequence). CDR3 loop: CASRLAGEGDTQYF. The CDR3, as DNA: TGTGCCAGTAGACTAGCGGGGGAGGGCGATACGCAGTATTTT.

The CDR3 DNA follows: TGTGCCAGCAGCTTACCAGGGGCCAATAACTATGGCTACACCTTC. It specifies CASSLPGANNYGYTF. V is TRBV7-2 and J is TRBJ1-2; D might be TRBD1 (6 bases). The CDR3 consists of 15 residues. Trimming shortened V by 2 bases and J by 1 base, and 11 bases separated the two germline ends. The germline V gene encodes CDR1 SGHTA and CDR2 FQGNSA. The whole variable domain, remainder taken from reference TRBV7-2 and TRBJ1-2, is GAGVSQSPSNKVTEKGKDVELRCDPISGHTALYWYRQSLGQGLEFLIYFQGNSAPDKSGLPSDRFSAERTGGSVSTLTIQRTQQEDSAVYLCASSLPGANNYGYTFGSGTRLTVV.

The chain couples TRBV25-1 to TRBJ1-2; D unclear. Per germline, CDR1 MGHDK and CDR2 SYGVNS. Trimming took off 4 bases at V and 3 bases at J, with 15 bases between the two ends. The CDR3 covers 15 residues. The chain's CDR3 is CASSGKTGWDYGYTF. The CDR3 coding sequence is TGTGCCAGCAGTGGAAAAACGGGTTGGGACTATGGCTACACCTTC.

About this clone itself: Other nucleotide sequences in the sample specify the same CDR3. V and J are TRBV5-1 and TRBJ1-2; D is ambiguous. This CDR3 comprises 13 residues. The ends were cut back, 3 bases at V and 4 bases at J, with 10 bases in the middle. CDR1 is SGHRS, CDR2 YFSETQ, per germline. CDR3 bases: TGCGCCAGCAGCTCCGACCGGGGCTATGGCTACACCTTC. Amino acid sequence: CASSSDRGYGYTF.

In this sample, this clone turned up once. The genes are TRBV30 and TRBJ1-4; D remains ambiguous. Germline V CDR1 and CDR2: GTSNPN, SVGIG (reference sequence). Trimming shortened V by 0 bases and J by 5 bases, and 7 bases separated the two germline ends. The CDR3 contains 13 residues. In DNA, the CDR3 is TGTGCCTGGAGTGTTTGGCGGAATGAAAAACTGTTTTTT. Amino acid sequence: CAWSVWRNEKLFF.

The gene calls are TRBV6-1 and TRBJ2-7; 10 bases align to TRBD2. The CDR3 has 16 amino acids. The germline CDR1 and CDR2 sequences are MNHNS and SASEGT. V gave up 0 bases and J gave up 2 bases; unmatched junction bases: 4. The CDR3 loop reads CASSEALAGNTYEQYF. In DNA, the CDR3 is TGTGCCAGCAGTGAAGCACTAGCGGGGAATACCTACGAGCAGTACTTC.